These 21 T cell receptor beta chains share one sample of origin, sequenced in a study of technical replicates of blood from several donors. Only in-frame clones appear in the TCRdb table, and some are missing; sequencing was by immunoSEQ multiplex PCR. The table has over 75,000 clones, almost 96% seen once. Sequenced material: T cells isolated from PBMCs. Receptors were obtained from a human donor in good health.

The rearrangement links TRBV7-9 to TRBJ2-5; D gene unclear. V shed 2 bases and J shed 2 bases, with 9 bases lying between them. Germline lookup yields CDR1 SEHNR and CDR2 FQNEAQ (reference sequence). CDR3 length equals 14 residues. The CDR3 DNA reads as TGTGCCAGCAGCTTACGGGTCGTACAAGAGACCCAGTACTTC. Its protein product is CASSLRVVQETQYF.

This chain joins TRBV19 and TRBJ1-1, with a weak D call TRBD1 (5 bases). V lost 3 bases, J lost 3 bases, and 17 bases lay in between. This CDR3 comprises 16 residues. The V gene's germline CDR1 is LNHDA and CDR2 SQIVND (reference sequence). As DNA, the CDR3 is TGTGCCAGTAGTATTGTCGATCGGGGAGGGGACACTGAAGCTTTCTTT. Protein: CASSIVDRGGDTEAFF.

This rearrangement joins TRBV30 to TRBJ2-1; TRBD2 matches at 8 bases. Germline values: CDR1 GTSNPN, CDR2 SVGIG (reference sequence). The trim removed 0 bases at V and 2 bases at J, leaving 3 bases unmatched. This CDR3 has 15 residues. CDR3 nucleotides: TGTGCCTGGAGTGTATCGGGGGGGCCCTACAATGAGCAGTTCTTC. Its translation is CAWSVSGGPYNEQFF. The full variable domain, rest sourced from reference TRBV30 and TRBJ2-1, is SQTIHQWPATLVQPVGSPLSLECTVEGTSNPNLYWYRQAAGRGLQLLFYSVGIGQISSEVPQNLSASRPQDRQFILSSKKLLLSDSGFYLCAWSVSGGPYNEQFFGPGTRLTVL.

This rearrangement joins TRBV7-8 to TRBJ2-7; unclear D gene. The V and J ends lost 2 bases and 4 bases respectively, with 9 bases between them. The CDR3 is 13 residues long. In germline, CDR1 is SGHVS, CDR2 FQNEAQ. CDR3 sequence: CASSLSPEYEQYF. CDR3 coding DNA: TGTGCCAGCAGCTTATCGCCTGAGTACGAGCAGTACTTC.

The chain links TRBV5-1 to TRBJ2-1, with TRBD2 matching 11 bases. V gave up 4 bases and J gave up 5 bases; unmatched junction bases: 5. This CDR3 is 15 amino acids long. Germline values: CDR1 SGHRS, CDR2 YFSETQ. For the CDR3, the DNA is TGCGCCAGCAGCCTAACGGGACTAGCGGACAATGAGCAGTTCTTC. Translation gives CASSLTGLADNEQFF.

This chain connects TRBV27 to TRBJ2-1; 10 bases fit TRBD2. The germline V gene has CDR1 MNHEY and CDR2 SMNVEV (reference sequence). The CDR3 runs 14 residues. The J segment lost 5 bases and the V segment lost 5 bases, leaving 3 bases of the junction unmatched. CDR3 DNA sequence: TGTGCCAGCAGTCATACTAGCGGGGACAATGAGCAGTTCTTC. Its protein product is CASSHTSGDNEQFF.

V and J are TRBV19 and TRBJ1-6; weak D call: TRBD1 (5 bases). Germline V gene lookup returns CDR1 LNHDA and CDR2 SQIVND (reference sequence). The CDR3 is 15 amino acids. Trimming left V 8 bases short and J 2 bases short, with 13 bases between. The CDR3 coding sequence is TGTGCCAGTTCCCAGGGTTTGACCTATAATTCACCCCTCCACTTT. Translation: CASSQGLTYNSPLHF.

This chain links TRBV6-5 with TRBJ2-1; 7 positions agree with TRBD1. Germline lookup yields CDR1 MNHEY and CDR2 SVGAGI. Trimming at V came to 6 bases and at J to 5 bases, leaving 10 bases not matched to a gene. The CDR3 length is 15 residues. The CDR3 sequence: CASRLNDRADNEQFF. In DNA, the CDR3 is TGTGCCAGCAGACTAAATGACAGGGCTGACAATGAGCAGTTCTTC.

This clone came up a few times. The V call is TRBV11-1, the J call TRBJ1-2; D gene unclear. V was clipped by 3 bases and J by 4 bases, with 6 bases between them. This CDR3 is built from 12 residues. Germline V gene lookup returns CDR1 SGHAT and CDR2 FQDESV (reference sequence). CDR3 nucleotides: TGTGCCAGCAGCTTCGCAGGCTATGGCTACACCTTC. Translating it yields CASSFAGYGYTF.

The chain uses TRBV6-1 and TRBJ1-5, with D hard to call. Trimming removed 4 bases at V and 4 bases at J, with 8 bases between. CDR3 length: 13 residues. Germline V gene sequence: CDR1 MNHNS, CDR2 SASEGT. The DNA of the CDR3 is TGTGCCAGCAGTGCCAGGTCGAATCAGCCCCAGCATTTT. Protein product: CASSARSNQPQHF.

V gene TRBV2 combines with J gene TRBJ2-1; 9 bases are shared with TRBD2. The germline V gene has CDR1 SNHLY and CDR2 FYNNEI. V trimming: 6 bases; J trimming: 4 bases; junction bases outside the gene matches: 7. This CDR3 comprises 15 residues. The CDR3 sequence is CASRGGLAGYNEQFF. The CDR3 DNA sequence: TGTGCCAGCAGGGGGGGACTAGCTGGTTACAATGAGCAGTTCTTC.

This chain joins TRBV4-1 and TRBJ1-4; possible D gene TRBD1, 5 bases. Germline V gives CDR1 MGHRA, CDR2 YSYEKL. The CDR3 contains 14 residues. V was clipped by 1 base and J by 5 bases, with 8 bases between them. The DNA of the CDR3 is TGCGCCAGCAGCCAAGTTCCAGGGAATGAAAAACTGTTTTTT. Translated, it gives CASSQVPGNEKLFF.

The V gene is TRBV4-2, the J gene TRBJ2-1; 7 positions match TRBD2. J gave up 3 bases and V 4 bases, and 15 bases lay outside the gene matches. Germline V gene lookup returns CDR1 LGHNA and CDR2 YNFKEQ. This CDR3 is 18 amino acids long. CDR3: CASSPPRAGEIIYNEQFF. The DNA for the CDR3 is TGTGCCAGCAGCCCTCCTCGGGCGGGAGAGATAATCTACAATGAGCAGTTCTTC.

The rearrangement uses TRBV28 and TRBJ1-4; 10 bases agree with TRBD1. After removal of 6 bases from V and 11 bases from J, the junction contained 3 bases not matched to a gene. CDR3 length: 12 residues. CDR1 is MDHEN, CDR2 SYDVKM, per germline. The CDR3 DNA reads as TGTGCCAGCAGCTTGGGACAGGGGAAACTGTTTTTT. It encodes CASSLGQGKLFF.

This chain links TRBV5-6 with TRBJ1-1, with 8 positions matching TRBD1. This CDR3 is 14 amino acids long. With 4 bases clipped from V and 1 base from J, the junction kept 3 bases outside the gene matches. The germline V gene has CDR1 SGHDT and CDR2 YYEEEE. Here the CDR3 reads CASSDGTGNTEAFF. In nucleotides, the CDR3 is TGTGCCAGCAGCGACGGGACAGGGAACACTGAAGCTTTCTTT.

V gene TRBV27 combines with J gene TRBJ2-1; 9 bases map to TRBD2. The CDR3 contains 17 residues. Germline CDR1 MNHEY, CDR2 SMNVEV (reference sequence). Trimming removed 3 bases from V and 3 bases from J; junction bases left unmatched: 9. This CDR3 reads CASSFRPGLASYNEQFF. As DNA, the CDR3 is TGTGCCAGCAGTTTTCGACCGGGACTAGCTAGCTACAATGAGCAGTTCTTC.

This chain joins TRBV6-1 and TRBJ1-1; no reliable D call. CDR1 and CDR2 (germline): MNHNS, SASEGT. The germline V and J ends were trimmed by 0 bases and 6 bases, with 14 bases remaining between them. The CDR3 is made up of 15 amino acids. This chain's CDR3 is CASSEAVHAPSEAFF. The CDR3, as DNA: TGTGCCAGCAGTGAAGCGGTACACGCACCTTCTGAAGCTTTCTTT.

In its sample, this clone was seen once. The chain is built from TRBV6-5 and TRBJ1-3; 8 bases fit TRBD1. The length of the CDR3 is 14 residues. V lost 7 bases and J lost 2; bases outside the gene matches: 4. Looked up from germline, CDR1 is MNHEY and CDR2 is SVGAGI. The CDR3 bases are TGTGCCAGCACCCAGGGGGCAACTGGAAACACCATATATTTT. This sequence encodes CASTQGATGNTIYF.

The V and J genes are TRBV28 and TRBJ1-5; D is perhaps TRBD1 (5 bases). This CDR3 is 14 amino acids long. Germline V gene sequence: CDR1 MDHEN, CDR2 SYDVKM. Deletions cut 7 bases from V and 3 bases from J, with 13 bases between. CDR3 protein: CASTLPGSNQPQHF. The CDR3 bases are TGTGCCAGCACCCTGCCAGGGTCCAATCAGCCCCAGCATTTT.

The rearrangement joins TRBV6-5 to TRBJ2-7; a weak D match, TRBD2 (5 bases). Trimming shortened V by 9 bases and J by 3 bases, and 9 bases separated the two germline ends. The CDR3 runs 11 residues. The germline V gene encodes CDR1 MNHEY and CDR2 SVGAGI. CDR3 nucleotides: TGTGCCAGTGGGGAGAACTACGAGCAGTACTTC. Its translation: CASGENYEQYF.

The chain has TRBV6-5 and TRBJ2-1, with 13 positions matching TRBD2. Germline CDR1 is MNHEY and CDR2 is SVGAGI. Trimming took 7 bases from V and 9 from J; bases not matched to a gene: 9. The CDR3 sequence is 15 residues long. Written as DNA, the CDR3 is TGTGCCAGCAACCCGGGACTAGCGGGATTCAGTGAGCAGTTCTTC. Translated, it gives CASNPGLAGFSEQFF.